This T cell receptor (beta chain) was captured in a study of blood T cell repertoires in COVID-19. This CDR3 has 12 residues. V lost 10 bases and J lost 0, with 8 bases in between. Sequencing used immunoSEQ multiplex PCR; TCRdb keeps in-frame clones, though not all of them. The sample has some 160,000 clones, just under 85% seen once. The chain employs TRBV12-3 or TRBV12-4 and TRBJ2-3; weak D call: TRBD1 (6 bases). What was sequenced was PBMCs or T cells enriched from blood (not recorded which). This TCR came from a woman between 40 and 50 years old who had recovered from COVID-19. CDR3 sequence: CATGTSTDTQYF. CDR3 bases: TGTGCCACCGGGACAAGCACAGATACGCAGTATTTT.